These 24 T cell receptor beta chains share one sample of origin, sequenced in a study of neurological immune-mediated disorders. TCRdb re-called the 5' RACE reads with MiXCR, one entry per CDR3 protein. The table records roughly 76,000 distinct CDR3 sequences, roughly an eighth of them present only once. The sequenced sample consisted of PBMCs. These receptors were obtained from a woman aged 45-65 years in good health.

At least ten counts were recorded for this clonotype. The rearrangement joins TRBV6-5 to TRBJ2-5; 14 bases are shared with TRBD2. Germline loops: CDR1 MNHEY, CDR2 SVGAGI. The V and J ends lost 2 bases and 0 bases, in that order; junction bases with no gene match: 5. The CDR3 is 18 amino acids. The CDR3 sequence: CASSYRRLAGGNQETQYF. The DNA for the CDR3 is TGTGCCAGCAGTTACCGACGACTAGCGGGAGGGAACCAAGAGACCCAGTACTTC.

This clonotype was recorded at least ten times. V is TRBV5-1 and J is TRBJ1-5; 7 bases match TRBD1. V lost 3 bases to trimming and J lost 4 bases; unmatched junction nucleotides: 7. The CDR3 has 15 amino acids. Germline V CDR1 and CDR2: SGHRS, YFSETQ. The CDR3 region is CASSSTGSENQPQHF. In DNA form, the CDR3 reads TGCGCCAGCAGCTCGACAGGGTCTGAAAATCAGCCCCAGCATTTT.

This clonotype has at least ten counts. The chain combines TRBV6-1 with TRBJ1-1; D unresolved. The CDR3 length is 14 residues. V dropped 5 bases and J dropped 7 bases, with 17 bases sitting between them. CDR1 and CDR2 (germline): MNHNS, SASEGT. The CDR3 bases are TGTGCCAGCAGTCGTAGGACCGATGCCAATGAAGCTTTCTTT. Residues: CASSRRTDANEAFF.

This clonotype was detected many times. This sequence joins TRBV5-1 and TRBJ1-2; D is undetermined. Germline V gene data show CDR1 as SGHRS and CDR2 as YFSETQ. There are 14 residues in the CDR3. V gave up 4 bases and J gave up 8 bases, with 18 bases separating them. Here the CDR3 DNA reads TGCGCCAGCAGCGTCGTTGTGGCAGGCGACGGCTACACCTTC. This codes for CASSVVVAGDGYTF.

Ten or more counts support this clonotype. The rearrangement joins TRBV7-2 to TRBJ2-3; tentative D call: TRBD2 (5 bases). Per germline, CDR1 SGHTA and CDR2 FQGNSA. The V and J ends lost 6 bases and 3 bases respectively, with 13 bases between them. This CDR3 contains 14 residues. The CDR3 here is CASSYMTGTDTQYF. DNA for the CDR3: TGTGCCAGCAGTTACATGACGGGAACAGATACGCAGTATTTT. The variable domain in full, with the rest retrieved from reference TRBV7-2 and TRBJ2-3, is GAGVSQSPSNKVTEKGKDVELRCDPISGHTALYWYRQSLGQGLEFLIYFQGNSAPDKSGLPSDRFSAERTGGSVSTLTIQRTQQEDSAVYLCASSYMTGTDTQYFGPGTRLTVL.

Worth noting for this clonotype: Being one base from a much bigger clone, this may be a read error. The chain has TRBV29-1 and TRBJ2-3; maybe TRBD1 (6 bases). Germline V gives CDR1 SQVTM, CDR2 ANQGSEA. The CDR3 has 12 residues. V lost 7 bases, J lost 3 bases, and 11 bases lay in between. The CDR3 spells CSAGGGTDTQYF. DNA for the CDR3: TGCAGCGCTGGGGGCGGGACAGATACGCAGTATTTT.

This clonotype was seen ten or more times. V gene TRBV7-2 combines with J gene TRBJ2-3; D is perhaps TRBD2 (6 bases). Germline V CDR1 and CDR2: SGHTA, FQGNSA. Trimming pared 1 base from V and 6 bases from J, leaving 8 bases between. CDR3 length equals 13 residues. CDR3 region: CASSLGAGDTQYF. Here the CDR3 DNA reads TGTGCCAGCAGCTTAGGTGCGGGGGATACGCAGTATTTT.

This clonotype was recorded at least ten times. This sequence joins TRBV7-2 and TRBJ2-1, with D perhaps assigned TRBD1 or TRBD2 (5 bases each). Germline assignment: CDR1 SGHTA and CDR2 FQGNSA. The CDR3 covers 17 residues. Trimming left V 4 bases short and J 9 bases short, with 25 bases between. CDR3 DNA sequence: TGTGCCAGCAGCTGGGTGATCAGCGTCAATTCTGGGGGTGAGCAGTTCTTC. Its translation: CASSWVISVNSGGEQFF.

In this sample, this clonotype turned up many times. This rearrangement joins TRBV7-9 to TRBJ1-6; TRBD1 matches at 7 bases. Germline CDR1 is SEHNR and CDR2 is FQNEAQ (reference sequence). CDR3 length: 14 residues. Trimming took 3 bases from V and 6 from J; bases not matched to a gene: 2. CDR3 in amino acids: CASSLGQLNSPLHF. The CDR3 nucleotides read TGTGCCAGCAGCTTGGGACAGCTTAATTCACCCCTCCACTTT.

This clonotype was counted ten times or more. The chain couples TRBV5-1 to TRBJ2-6; TRBD1 aligns across 9 bases. The germline V gene has CDR1 SGHRS and CDR2 YFSETQ. Trimming cost V 3 bases and J 3 bases; bases outside gene matches: 13. The CDR3 loop spans 19 amino acids. CDR3 sequence (DNA): TGCGCCAGCAGCTCCGTGCCACAGGGGGCAGGAGATGGGGCCAACGTCCTGACTTTC. Protein product: CASSSVPQGAGDGANVLTF. Together with reference TRBV5-1 and TRBJ2-6, the CDR3 gives the full variable domain: KAGVTQTPRYLIKTRGQQVTLSCSPISGHRSVSWYQQTPGQGLQFLFEYFSETQRNKGNFPGRFSGRQFSNSRSEMNVSTLELGDSALYLCASSSVPQGAGDGANVLTFGAGSRLTVL.

This clonotype came up many times. The chain carries TRBV28 and TRBJ2-3; perhaps TRBD2 as D (5 bases). The CDR3 has 15 residues. The V end lost 5 bases, the J end lost 1 base, and 13 bases lay between the germline ends. The germline gives CDR1 MDHEN, CDR2 SYDVKM. The CDR3 nucleotides are TGTGCCAGCAGTCCGGACTCCCTGGGCACAGATACGCAGTATTTT. Translation gives CASSPDSLGTDTQYF.

This clonotype was found many times. The chain joins TRBV12-3 or TRBV12-4 to TRBJ2-3; 9 bases map to TRBD1. Losses at the gene ends were 5 bases for V and 2 bases for J; bases not matched to a gene: 5. The CDR3 has 15 amino acids. CDR3 residues: CASSLRQGDTDTQYF. The CDR3 nucleotides read TGTGCCAGCAGTCTCCGACAGGGGGACACAGATACGCAGTATTTT.

Comments on this clonotype: It may be a read error: a sequence one base away is much more abundant. V usage is TRBV5-1 and J usage is TRBJ1-1; D call uncertain. The CDR3 is 14 residues long. CDR1 SGHRS and CDR2 YFSETQ come from the germline V gene. This CDR3 reads CASSLMRPNAEAFF. The DNA for the CDR3 is TGCGCCAGCAGCTTGATGCGCCCGAACGCTGAAGCTTTCTTT.

This clonotype was recorded at least ten times. This chain connects TRBV5-1 to TRBJ2-3; 10 bases are a match to TRBD1. The J segment lost 5 bases and the V segment lost 4 bases, leaving 10 bases of the junction unmatched. The V gene's germline CDR1 is SGHRS and CDR2 YFSETQ. There are 16 residues in the CDR3. CDR3 in amino acids: CASSDPTGTGEDTQYF. Written as DNA, the CDR3 is TGCGCCAGCAGCGACCCAACCGGGACAGGGGAAGATACGCAGTATTTT.

This clonotype was found many times. This rearrangement joins TRBV5-1 to TRBJ2-4; 8 positions agree with TRBD1. Germline V CDR1 and CDR2: SGHRS, YFSETQ. V gave up 4 bases and J gave up 2 bases; unmatched junction bases: 14. The CDR3 extends over 18 amino acids. The CDR3 loop reads CASSLPPTGDGSKNIQYF. In nucleotides, the CDR3 is TGCGCCAGCAGCCTCCCCCCGACAGGGGATGGGTCCAAAAACATTCAGTACTTC.

In this sample, this clonotype turned up many times. This chain uses TRBV20-1 with TRBJ1-2; no firm D call. The germline V gene has CDR1 DFQATT and CDR2 SNEGSKA (reference sequence). Trimming cost V 2 bases and J 4 bases, with 14 bases left between them. The CDR3 loop spans 14 amino acids. Here the CDR3 DNA reads TGCAGTGCTAGAACGTCGCAGGAAGCCTATGGCTACACCTTC. Translation gives CSARTSQEAYGYTF.

This clonotype came up many times. The CDR3 nucleotides read TGTGCCAGCAGTTTCGGGGTTGTCACCGGGGAGCTGTTTTTT. It yields the protein CASSFGVVTGELFF. The chain couples TRBV27 to TRBJ2-2; possible D gene TRBD2, 5 bases. This CDR3 has 14 amino acids. Germline CDR1 reads MNHEY; CDR2 reads SMNVEV (reference sequence). V was shortened by 3 bases and J by 4 bases, with 9 bases between the two germline ends.

This clonotype was recorded many times. The V gene is TRBV3-1, the J gene TRBJ1-6; 9 nucleotides align to TRBD1. CDR3 length equals 14 residues. With 5 bases clipped from V and 11 bases from J, the junction kept 7 bases outside the gene matches. Germline V gene lookup returns CDR1 LGHDT and CDR2 YNNKEL (reference sequence). The CDR3 region has the DNA TGTGCCAGCAGCTTTTGGACAGGGGAGGCACCCCTCCACTTT. It codes for CASSFWTGEAPLHF.

This clonotype has at least ten counts. The V and J genes are TRBV5-1 and TRBJ2-1, with a weak D call TRBD1 (5 bases). Trimming shortened V by 2 bases and J by 0 bases, and 12 bases separated the two germline ends. The germline CDR1 and CDR2 sequences are SGHRS and YFSETQ. The CDR3 runs to 16 residues. The DNA of the CDR3 is TGCGCCAGCAGCTTACGACAGTCGAGCTCCTACAATGAGCAGTTCTTC. This encodes CASSLRQSSSYNEQFF.

This clonotype appeared a few times. In nucleotides, the CDR3 is TGTGCCAGCAGCTTAGCAGTCGGGCAAAGTGGAAACACCATATATTTT. It codes for CASSLAVGQSGNTIYF. This chain uses TRBV7-6 with TRBJ1-3; D ambiguous. The CDR3 extends over 16 amino acids. Germline CDR1 SGHVS, CDR2 FNYEAQ. The V gene lost 0 bases and the J gene lost 3 bases, with 12 bases spanning the gap.

V gene TRBV5-1 combines with J gene TRBJ2-3, with D maybe TRBD1 (5 bases). Germline V gives CDR1 SGHRS, CDR2 YFSETQ. The length of the CDR3 is 14 residues. Trimming stripped 4 bases from V and 0 bases from J, with 9 bases between. The CDR3 loop is CASSTQDSTDTQYF. In nucleotides, the CDR3 is TGCGCCAGCAGCACACAGGACAGCACAGATACGCAGTATTTT.

J is TRBJ2-7 and V is TRBV6-5, with 11 bases lining up with TRBD2. Looked up from germline, CDR1 is MNHEY and CDR2 is SVGAGI. CDR3 length: 16 amino acids. The junction had 6 bases not matched to a gene; V was cut back by 5 bases and J by 0 bases. CDR3 DNA: TGTGCCAGCAGTGATGGACTAGCGGGTTACTCCTACGAGCAGTACTTC. As protein: CASSDGLAGYSYEQYF.

The table lists this clonotype with many counts. This chain connects TRBV6-1 to TRBJ2-7, with D unresolved. The length of the CDR3 is 15 residues. The V gene lost 8 bases and the J gene lost 1 base, with 18 bases spanning the gap. Germline V gives CDR1 MNHNS, CDR2 SASEGT. CDR3 region: CASAERVARSYEQYF. CDR3 DNA sequence: TGTGCCAGCGCCGAAAGGGTAGCTCGGTCCTACGAGCAGTACTTC.

The sample holds many counts of this clonotype. The V call is TRBV29-1, the J call TRBJ2-2, with 8 bases matching TRBD2. The V segment lost 7 bases and the J segment 3 bases; nucleotides outside the gene matches: 13. Germline CDR1 SQVTM, CDR2 ANQGSEA. This CDR3 has 16 residues. CDR3 DNA sequence: TGCAGCGCCCGAGGGAGCGGGAGCGGTCACACCGGGGAGCTGTTTTTT. It encodes CSARGSGSGHTGELFF.